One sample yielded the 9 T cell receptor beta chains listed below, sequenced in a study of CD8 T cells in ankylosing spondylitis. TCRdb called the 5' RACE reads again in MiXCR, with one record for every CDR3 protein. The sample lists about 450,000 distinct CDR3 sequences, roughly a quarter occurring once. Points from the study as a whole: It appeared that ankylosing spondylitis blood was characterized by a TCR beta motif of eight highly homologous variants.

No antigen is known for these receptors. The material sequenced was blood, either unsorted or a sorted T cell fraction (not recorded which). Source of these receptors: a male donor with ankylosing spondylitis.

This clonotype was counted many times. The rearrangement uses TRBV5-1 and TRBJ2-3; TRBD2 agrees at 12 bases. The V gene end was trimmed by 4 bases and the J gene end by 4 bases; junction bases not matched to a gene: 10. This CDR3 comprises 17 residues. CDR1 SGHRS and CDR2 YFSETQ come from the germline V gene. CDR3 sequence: CASSLRTSGTNPDTQYF. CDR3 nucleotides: TGCGCCAGCAGCCTACGGACTAGCGGGACTAACCCAGATACGCAGTATTTT.

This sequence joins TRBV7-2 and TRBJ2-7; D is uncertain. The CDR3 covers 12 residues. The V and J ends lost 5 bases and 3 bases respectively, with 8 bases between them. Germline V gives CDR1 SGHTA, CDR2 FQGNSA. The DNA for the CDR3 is TGTGCCAGCAGCCGAAGAGGCTACGAGCAGTACTTC. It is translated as CASSRRGYEQYF.

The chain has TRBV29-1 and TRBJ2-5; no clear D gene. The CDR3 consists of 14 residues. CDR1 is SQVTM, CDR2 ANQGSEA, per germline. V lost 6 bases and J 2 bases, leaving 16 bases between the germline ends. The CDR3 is CSVSPRSVQETQYF. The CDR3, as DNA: TGCAGCGTCTCCCCTCGTTCGGTGCAAGAGACCCAGTACTTC.

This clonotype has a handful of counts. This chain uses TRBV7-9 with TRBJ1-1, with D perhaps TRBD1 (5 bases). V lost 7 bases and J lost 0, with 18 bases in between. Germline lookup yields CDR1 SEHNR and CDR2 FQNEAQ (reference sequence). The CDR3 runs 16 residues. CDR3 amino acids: CASMRQGAGLNTEAFF. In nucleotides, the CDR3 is TGTGCCAGCATGCGCCAAGGGGCAGGGCTGAACACTGAAGCTTTCTTT.

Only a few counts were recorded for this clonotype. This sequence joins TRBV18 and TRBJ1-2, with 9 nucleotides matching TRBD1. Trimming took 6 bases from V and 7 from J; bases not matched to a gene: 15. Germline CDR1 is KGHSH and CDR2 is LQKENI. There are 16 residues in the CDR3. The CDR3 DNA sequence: TGTGCCAGCTCCCCCCGGGACAGGGAAAAACTTCGTGGCTACACCTTC. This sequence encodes CASSPRDREKLRGYTF.

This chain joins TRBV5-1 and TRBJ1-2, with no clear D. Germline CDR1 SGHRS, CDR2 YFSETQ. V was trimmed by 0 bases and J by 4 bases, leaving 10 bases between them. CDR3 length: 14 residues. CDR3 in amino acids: CASSLEFSSYGYTF. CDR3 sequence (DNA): TGCGCCAGCAGCTTGGAGTTCAGTAGCTATGGCTACACCTTC.

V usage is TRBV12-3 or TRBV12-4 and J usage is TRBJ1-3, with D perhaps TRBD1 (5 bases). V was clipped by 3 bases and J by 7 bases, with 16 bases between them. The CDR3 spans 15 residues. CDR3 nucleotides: TGTGCCAGCAGTTTCGGGACGCCGCTCGGCAACACCATATATTTT. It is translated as CASSFGTPLGNTIYF.

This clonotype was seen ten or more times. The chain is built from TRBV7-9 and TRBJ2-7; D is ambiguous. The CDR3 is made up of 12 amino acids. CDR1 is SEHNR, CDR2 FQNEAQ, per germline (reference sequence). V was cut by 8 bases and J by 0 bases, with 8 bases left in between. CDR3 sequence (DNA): TGTGCCAGCGGTCCAGGCTCCTACGAGCAGTACGTC. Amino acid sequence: CASGPGSYEQYV.

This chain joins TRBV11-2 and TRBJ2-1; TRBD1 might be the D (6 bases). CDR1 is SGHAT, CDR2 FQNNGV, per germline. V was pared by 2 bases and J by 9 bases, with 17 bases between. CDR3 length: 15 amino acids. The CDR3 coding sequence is TGTGCCAGCAGCTTAAGCGACAGGATGGGCGGTGAGCAGTTCTTC. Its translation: CASSLSDRMGGEQFF.